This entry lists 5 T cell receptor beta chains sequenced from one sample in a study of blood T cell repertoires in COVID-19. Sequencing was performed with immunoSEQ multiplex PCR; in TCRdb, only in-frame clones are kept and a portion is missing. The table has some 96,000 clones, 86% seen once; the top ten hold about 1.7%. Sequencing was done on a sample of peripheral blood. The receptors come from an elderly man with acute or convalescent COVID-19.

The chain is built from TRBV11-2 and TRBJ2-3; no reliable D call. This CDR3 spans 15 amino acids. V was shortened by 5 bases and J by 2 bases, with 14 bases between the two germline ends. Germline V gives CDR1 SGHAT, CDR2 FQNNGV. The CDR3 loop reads CASSTPEDSTDTQYF. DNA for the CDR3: TGTGCCAGCAGCACCCCCGAAGACTCCACAGATACGCAGTATTTT.

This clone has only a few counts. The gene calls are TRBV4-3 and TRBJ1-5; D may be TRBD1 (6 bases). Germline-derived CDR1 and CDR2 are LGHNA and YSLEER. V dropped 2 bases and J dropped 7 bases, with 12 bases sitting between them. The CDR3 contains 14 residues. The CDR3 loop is CASSQTTGKQPQHF. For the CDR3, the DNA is TGCGCCAGCAGCCAAACGACAGGTAAACAGCCCCAGCATTTT.

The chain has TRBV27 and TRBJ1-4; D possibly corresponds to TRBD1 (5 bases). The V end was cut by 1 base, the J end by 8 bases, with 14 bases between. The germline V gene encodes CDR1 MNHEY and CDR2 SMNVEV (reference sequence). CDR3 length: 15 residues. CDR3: CASSLFGQGREKLFF. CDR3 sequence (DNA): TGTGCCAGCAGTTTATTTGGGCAGGGTAGGGAAAAACTGTTTTTT.

The CDR3 region has the DNA TGTGCCAGCAGCATCCAGGGGATCTATGGCTACACCTTC. It is translated as CASSIQGIYGYTF. This sequence joins TRBV7-2 and TRBJ1-2; the D gene is possibly TRBD1 (6 bases). The germline V gene has CDR1 SGHTA and CDR2 FQGNSA. Trimming stripped 5 bases from V and 4 bases from J, with 11 bases between. This CDR3 is 13 amino acids long.

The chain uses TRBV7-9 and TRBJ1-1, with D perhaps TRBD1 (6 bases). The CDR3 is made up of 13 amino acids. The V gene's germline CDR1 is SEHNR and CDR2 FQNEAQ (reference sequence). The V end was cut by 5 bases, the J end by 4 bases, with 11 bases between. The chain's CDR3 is CASSVWTVTEAFF. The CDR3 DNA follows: TGTGCCAGCAGCGTATGGACAGTCACTGAAGCTTTCTTT.